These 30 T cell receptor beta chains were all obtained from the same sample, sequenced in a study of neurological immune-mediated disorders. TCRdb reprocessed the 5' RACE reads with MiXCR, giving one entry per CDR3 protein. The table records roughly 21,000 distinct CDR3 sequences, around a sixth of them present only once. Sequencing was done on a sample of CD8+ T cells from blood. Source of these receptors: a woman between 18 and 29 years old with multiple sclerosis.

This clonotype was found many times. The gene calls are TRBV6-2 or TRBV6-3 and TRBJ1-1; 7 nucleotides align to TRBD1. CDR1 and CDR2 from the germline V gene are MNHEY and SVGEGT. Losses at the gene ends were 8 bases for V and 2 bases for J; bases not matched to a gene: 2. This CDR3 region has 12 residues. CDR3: CASRTGNTEAFF. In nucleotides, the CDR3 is TGTGCCAGCCGGACAGGAAACACTGAAGCTTTCTTT.

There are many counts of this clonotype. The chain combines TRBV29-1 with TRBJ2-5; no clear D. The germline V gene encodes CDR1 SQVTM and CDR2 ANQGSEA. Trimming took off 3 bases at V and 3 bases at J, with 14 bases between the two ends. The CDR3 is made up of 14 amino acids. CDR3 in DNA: TGCAGCGTTGACTCTGGGCGGAACGAAGAGACCCAGTACTTC. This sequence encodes CSVDSGRNEETQYF.

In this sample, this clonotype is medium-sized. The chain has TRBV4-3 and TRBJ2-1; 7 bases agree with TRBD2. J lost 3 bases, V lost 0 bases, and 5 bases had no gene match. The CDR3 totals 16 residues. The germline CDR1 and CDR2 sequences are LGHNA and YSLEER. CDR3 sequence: CASSQDGTGGYNEQFF. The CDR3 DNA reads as TGCGCCAGCAGCCAAGATGGGACGGGAGGCTACAATGAGCAGTTCTTC.

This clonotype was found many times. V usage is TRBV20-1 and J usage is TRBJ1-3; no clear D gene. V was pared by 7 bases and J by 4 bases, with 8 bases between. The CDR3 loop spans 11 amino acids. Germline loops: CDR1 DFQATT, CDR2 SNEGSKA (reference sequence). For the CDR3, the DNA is TGCAGTGGACTTAGGGGAAACACCATATATTTT. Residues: CSGLRGNTIYF.

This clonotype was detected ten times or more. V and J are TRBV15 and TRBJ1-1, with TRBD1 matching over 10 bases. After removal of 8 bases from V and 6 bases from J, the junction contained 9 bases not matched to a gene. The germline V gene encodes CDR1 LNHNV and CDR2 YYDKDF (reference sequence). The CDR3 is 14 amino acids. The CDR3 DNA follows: TGTGCCACCGGTGTGGTGGACAGGGGGGCTGAAGCTTTCTTT. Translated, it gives CATGVVDRGAEAFF.

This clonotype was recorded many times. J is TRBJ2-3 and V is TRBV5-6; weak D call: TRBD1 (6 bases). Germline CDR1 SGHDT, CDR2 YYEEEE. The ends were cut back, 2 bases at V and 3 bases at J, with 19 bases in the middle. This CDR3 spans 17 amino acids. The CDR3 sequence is CASSFTSRDKLTDTQYF. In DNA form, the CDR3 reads TGTGCCAGCAGCTTTACCTCCCGGGACAAATTAACAGATACGCAGTATTTT.

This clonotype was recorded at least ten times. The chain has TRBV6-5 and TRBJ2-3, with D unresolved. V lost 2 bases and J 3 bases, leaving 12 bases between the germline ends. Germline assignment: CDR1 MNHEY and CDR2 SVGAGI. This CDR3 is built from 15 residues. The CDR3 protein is CASSYGYRLTDTQYF. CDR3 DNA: TGTGCCAGCAGTTACGGCTACCGGTTAACAGATACGCAGTATTTT.

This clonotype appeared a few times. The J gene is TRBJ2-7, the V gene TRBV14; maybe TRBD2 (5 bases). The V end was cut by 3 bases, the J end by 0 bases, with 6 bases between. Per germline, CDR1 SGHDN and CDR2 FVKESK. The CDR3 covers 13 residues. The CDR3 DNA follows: TGTGCCAGCAGCCATGGGAGCTCCTACGAGCAGTACTTC. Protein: CASSHGSSYEQYF.

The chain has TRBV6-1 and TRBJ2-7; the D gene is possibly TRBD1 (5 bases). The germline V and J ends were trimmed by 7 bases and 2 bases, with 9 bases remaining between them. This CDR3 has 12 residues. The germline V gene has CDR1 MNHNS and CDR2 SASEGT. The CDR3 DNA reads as TGTGCCAGCACAGGGCATGCCTACGAGCAGTACGTC. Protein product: CASTGHAYEQYV.

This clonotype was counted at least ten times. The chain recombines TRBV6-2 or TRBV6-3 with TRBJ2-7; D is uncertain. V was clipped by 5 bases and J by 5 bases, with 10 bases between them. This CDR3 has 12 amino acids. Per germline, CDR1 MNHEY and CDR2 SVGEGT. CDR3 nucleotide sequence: TGTGCCAGCAGTACCGGACGAAACGAGCAGTACGTC. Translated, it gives CASSTGRNEQYV.

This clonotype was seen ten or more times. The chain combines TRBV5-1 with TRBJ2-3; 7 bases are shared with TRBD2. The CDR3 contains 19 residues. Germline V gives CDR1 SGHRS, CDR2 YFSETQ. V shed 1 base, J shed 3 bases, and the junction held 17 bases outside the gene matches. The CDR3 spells CASSLSPHRLEGGTDTQYF. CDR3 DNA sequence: TGCGCCAGCAGCTTGTCCCCCCACAGACTAGAGGGAGGGACAGATACGCAGTATTTT.

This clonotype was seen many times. The CDR3 DNA follows: TGTGCCAGCAGGCGAACAGGGGGCTCCTACAATGAGCAGTTCTTC. Its protein is CASRRTGGSYNEQFF. V gene TRBV12-3 or TRBV12-4 combines with J gene TRBJ2-1; 8 bases match TRBD1. The CDR3 spans 15 residues. The V and J ends lost 6 bases and 0 bases, in that order; junction bases with no gene match: 4.

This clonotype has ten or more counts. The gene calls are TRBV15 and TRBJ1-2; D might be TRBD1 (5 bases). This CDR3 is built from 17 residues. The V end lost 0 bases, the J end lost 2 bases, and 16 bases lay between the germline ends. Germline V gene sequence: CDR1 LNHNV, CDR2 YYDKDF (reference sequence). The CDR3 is CATSRDRAGGKNYGYTF. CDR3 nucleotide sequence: TGTGCCACCAGCAGAGATCGAGCGGGGGGGAAGAACTATGGCTACACCTTC.

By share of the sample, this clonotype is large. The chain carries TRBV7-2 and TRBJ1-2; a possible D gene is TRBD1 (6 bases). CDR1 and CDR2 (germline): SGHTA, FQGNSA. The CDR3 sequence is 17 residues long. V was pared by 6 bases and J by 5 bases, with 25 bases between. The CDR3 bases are TGTGCCAGCAGAAAATCCCCAGGGGAGACGTATTCGTATGGCTACACCTTC. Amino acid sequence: CASRKSPGETYSYGYTF.

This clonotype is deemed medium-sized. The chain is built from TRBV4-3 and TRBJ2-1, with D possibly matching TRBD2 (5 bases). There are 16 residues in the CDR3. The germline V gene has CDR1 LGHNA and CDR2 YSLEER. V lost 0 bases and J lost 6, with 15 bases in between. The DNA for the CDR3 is TGCGCCAGCAGCCAAGATTTCTCGGGAAGCCCCAATGAGCAGTTCTTC. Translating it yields CASSQDFSGSPNEQFF.

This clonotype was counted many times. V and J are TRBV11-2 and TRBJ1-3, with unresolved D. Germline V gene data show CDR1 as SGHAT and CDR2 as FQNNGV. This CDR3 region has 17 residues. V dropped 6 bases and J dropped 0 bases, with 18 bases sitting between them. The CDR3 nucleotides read TGTGCCAGCAGGTCTTACGACACCTACCTCTCTGGAAACACCATATATTTT. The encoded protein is CASRSYDTYLSGNTIYF.

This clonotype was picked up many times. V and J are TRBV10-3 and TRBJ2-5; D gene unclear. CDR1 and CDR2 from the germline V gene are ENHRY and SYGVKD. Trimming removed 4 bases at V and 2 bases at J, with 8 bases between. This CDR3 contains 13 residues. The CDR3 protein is CAISGSVQETQYF. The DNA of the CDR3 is TGTGCCATCAGTGGGTCAGTACAAGAGACCCAGTACTTC.

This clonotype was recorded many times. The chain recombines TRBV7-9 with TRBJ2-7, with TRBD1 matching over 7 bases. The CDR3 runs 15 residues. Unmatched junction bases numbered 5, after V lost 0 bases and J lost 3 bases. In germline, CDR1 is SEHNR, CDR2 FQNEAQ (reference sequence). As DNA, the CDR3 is TGTGCCAGCAGCTTAGCAGGGACAGAGTACTACGAGCAGTACTTC. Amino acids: CASSLAGTEYYEQYF.

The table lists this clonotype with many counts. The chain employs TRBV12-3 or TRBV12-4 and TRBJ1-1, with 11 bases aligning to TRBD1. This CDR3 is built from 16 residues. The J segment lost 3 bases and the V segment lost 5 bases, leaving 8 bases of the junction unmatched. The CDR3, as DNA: TGTGCCAGCAGTATGGACAGGGGGCGCGGTGACACTGAAGCTTTCTTT. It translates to CASSMDRGRGDTEAFF.

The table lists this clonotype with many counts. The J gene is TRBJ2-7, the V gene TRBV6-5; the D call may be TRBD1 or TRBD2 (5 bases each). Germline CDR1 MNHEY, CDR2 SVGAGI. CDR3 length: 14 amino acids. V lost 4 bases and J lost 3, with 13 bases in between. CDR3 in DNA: TGTGCCAGCAGTTCGGTTGGGGGTAGCTACGAGCAGTACTTC. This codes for CASSSVGGSYEQYF.

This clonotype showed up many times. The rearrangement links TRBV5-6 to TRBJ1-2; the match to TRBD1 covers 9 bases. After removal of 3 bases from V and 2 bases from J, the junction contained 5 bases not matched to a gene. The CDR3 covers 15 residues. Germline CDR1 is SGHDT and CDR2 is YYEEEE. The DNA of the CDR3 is TGTGCCAGCAGCTCCCCCGGACAGGGGAACTATGGCTACACCTTC. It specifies CASSSPGQGNYGYTF.

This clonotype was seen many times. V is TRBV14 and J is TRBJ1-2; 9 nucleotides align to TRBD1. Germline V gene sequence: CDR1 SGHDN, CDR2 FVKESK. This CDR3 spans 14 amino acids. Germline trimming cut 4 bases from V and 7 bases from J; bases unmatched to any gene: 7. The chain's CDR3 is CASSPGTGWAGYTF. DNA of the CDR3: TGTGCCAGCAGCCCCGGGACAGGGTGGGCTGGCTACACCTTC.

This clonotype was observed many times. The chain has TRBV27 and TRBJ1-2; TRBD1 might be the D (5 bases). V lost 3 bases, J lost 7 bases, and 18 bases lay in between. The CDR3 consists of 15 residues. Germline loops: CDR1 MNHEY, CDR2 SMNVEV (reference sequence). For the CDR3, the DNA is TGTGCCAGCAGTTTCCAACGGGGGTCCAGTTTTGGCTACACCTTC. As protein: CASSFQRGSSFGYTF.

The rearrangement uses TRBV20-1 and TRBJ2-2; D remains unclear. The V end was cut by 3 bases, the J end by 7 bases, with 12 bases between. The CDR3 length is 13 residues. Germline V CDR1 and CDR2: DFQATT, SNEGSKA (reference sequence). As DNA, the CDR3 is TGCAGTGCTAGGTCGACACAATTCGGGGAGCTGTTTTTT. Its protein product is CSARSTQFGELFF.

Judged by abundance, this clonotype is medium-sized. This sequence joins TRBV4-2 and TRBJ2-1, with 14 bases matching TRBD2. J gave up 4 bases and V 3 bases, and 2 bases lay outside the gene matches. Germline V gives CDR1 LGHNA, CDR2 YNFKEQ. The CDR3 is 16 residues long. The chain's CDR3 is CASSQTSGGDYNEQFF. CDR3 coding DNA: TGTGCCAGCAGCCAGACTAGCGGGGGGGATTACAATGAGCAGTTCTTC.

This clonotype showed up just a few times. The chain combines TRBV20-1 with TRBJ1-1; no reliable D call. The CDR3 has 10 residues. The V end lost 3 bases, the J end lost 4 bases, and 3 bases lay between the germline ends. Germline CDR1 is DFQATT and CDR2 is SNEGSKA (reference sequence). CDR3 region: CSARVTEAFF. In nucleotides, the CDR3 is TGCAGTGCTAGGGTCACTGAAGCTTTCTTT.

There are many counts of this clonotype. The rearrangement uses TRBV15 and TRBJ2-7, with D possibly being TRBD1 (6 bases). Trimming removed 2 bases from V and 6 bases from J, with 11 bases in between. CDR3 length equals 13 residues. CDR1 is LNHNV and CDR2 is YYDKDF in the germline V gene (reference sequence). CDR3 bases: TGTGCCACCAGCAGATTTATAGGGGGCGAGCAGTACTTC. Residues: CATSRFIGGEQYF.

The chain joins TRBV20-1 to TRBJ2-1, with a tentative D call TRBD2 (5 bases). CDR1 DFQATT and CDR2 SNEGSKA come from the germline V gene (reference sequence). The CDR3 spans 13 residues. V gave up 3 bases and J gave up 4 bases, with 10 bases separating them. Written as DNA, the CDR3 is TGCAGTGCTAGTAACGGACTGTACAATGAGCAGTTCTTC. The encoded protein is CSASNGLYNEQFF.

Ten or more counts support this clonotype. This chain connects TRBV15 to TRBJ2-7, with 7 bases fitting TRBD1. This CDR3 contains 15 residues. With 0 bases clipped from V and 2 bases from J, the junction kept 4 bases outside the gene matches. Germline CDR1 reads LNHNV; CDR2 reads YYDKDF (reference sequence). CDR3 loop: CATSRDLGTAYEQYF. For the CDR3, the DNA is TGTGCCACCAGCAGAGATCTAGGGACAGCCTACGAGCAGTACTTC.

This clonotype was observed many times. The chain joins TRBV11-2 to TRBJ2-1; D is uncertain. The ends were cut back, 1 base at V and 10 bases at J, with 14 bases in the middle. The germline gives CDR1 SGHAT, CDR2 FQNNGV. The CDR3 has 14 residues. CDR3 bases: TGTGCCAGCAGCTTAGTTCCAGCCAGGACGGAGCAGTTCTTC. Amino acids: CASSLVPARTEQFF. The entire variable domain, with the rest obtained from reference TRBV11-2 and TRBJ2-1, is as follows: EAGVAQSPRYKIIEKRQSVAFWCNPISGHATLYWYQQILGQGPKLLIQFQNNGVVDDSQLPKDRFSAERLKGVDSTLKIQPAKLEDSAVYLCASSLVPARTEQFFGPGTRLTVL.